What follows are 25 T cell receptor beta chains derived from one specimen sequenced in a study of spatial heterogeneity in lung cancer. Which antigens these TCRs recognize remains unknown. A single record per CDR3 protein comes from TCRdb applying MiXCR to the 5' RACE reads. This sample has over 25,000 distinct CDR3 sequences; 7.1% occur once, and the top ten carry about 25%. Time point specified: sample taken at primary tumor resection. The study's findings and limits: The study found that expanded intratumoral alpha and beta TCR counts tracked tumor mutation counts.

The sequences come from lung tumor tissue, collected at surgery. Receptors originate from a male donor with early-stage non-small cell lung cancer.

This clonotype appeared many times. This chain links TRBV12-3 or TRBV12-4 with TRBJ2-7; D may be TRBD2 (5 bases). There are 13 residues in the CDR3. The V and J ends lost 1 base and 1 base respectively, with 5 bases between them. DNA of the CDR3: TGTGCCAGCAGTTTAGGAGGGTCCTACGAGCAGTACTTC. It translates to CASSLGGSYEQYF.

This clonotype showed up just a few times. This rearrangement joins TRBV3-1 to TRBJ1-3; a weak D match, TRBD1 (5 bases). The CDR3 spans 16 residues. The germline V gene has CDR1 LGHDT and CDR2 YNNKEL (reference sequence). V was clipped by 4 bases and J by 0 bases, with 13 bases between them. CDR3 coding DNA: TGTGCCAGCAGCCGCGGTGCAGGGTTCTCTGGAAACACCATATATTTT. Its translation: CASSRGAGFSGNTIYF.

This clonotype has at least ten counts. The chain joins TRBV28 to TRBJ2-3; unclear D gene. The CDR3 consists of 14 residues. Trimming shortened V by 5 bases and J by 1 base, and 10 bases separated the two germline ends. Germline V gives CDR1 MDHEN, CDR2 SYDVKM. DNA for the CDR3: TGTGCCAGCAGTGTACCACCAGGCACAGATACGCAGTATTTT. This codes for CASSVPPGTDTQYF. The whole variable domain, remainder taken from reference TRBV28 and TRBJ2-3, is DVKVTQSSRYLVKRTGEKVFLECVQDMDHENMFWYRQDPGLGLRLIYFSYDVKMKEKGDIPEGYSVSREKKERFSLILESASTNQTSMYLCASSVPPGTDTQYFGPGTRLTVL.

This clonotype has at least ten counts. The genes are TRBV28 and TRBJ1-1; possible D gene TRBD1, 6 bases. V dropped 7 bases and J dropped 7 bases, with 19 bases sitting between them. Germline V CDR1 and CDR2: MDHEN, SYDVKM. There are 14 residues in the CDR3. CDR3 nucleotide sequence: TGTGCCAGCATGGTCATGGACAGAAGAAGTGAAGCTTTCTTT. It translates to CASMVMDRRSEAFF. The full variable domain, completed using reference TRBV28 and TRBJ1-1, is DVKVTQSSRYLVKRTGEKVFLECVQDMDHENMFWYRQDPGLGLRLIYFSYDVKMKEKGDIPEGYSVSREKKERFSLILESASTNQTSMYLCASMVMDRRSEAFFGQGTRLTVV.

Ten or more counts support this clonotype. The chain combines TRBV15 with TRBJ1-2, with D unresolved. This CDR3 is 14 amino acids long. Germline lookup yields CDR1 LNHNV and CDR2 YYDKDF (reference sequence). Trimming stripped 5 bases from V and 0 bases from J, with 10 bases between. This CDR3 reads CATSSRTSNYGYTF. The CDR3 DNA sequence: TGTGCCACCAGCTCCAGGACGTCTAACTATGGCTACACCTTC.

This clonotype was counted at least ten times. The rearrangement joins TRBV6-2 or TRBV6-3 to TRBJ1-6, with D maybe TRBD1 (6 bases). Trimming removed 7 bases at V and 14 bases at J, with 18 bases between. CDR1 MNHEY and CDR2 SVGEGT come from the germline V gene. This CDR3 has 13 residues. In DNA, the CDR3 is TGTGCCAGCACCGGGGGGGGACATCCGTCCCTCCACTTT. This gives the protein CASTGGGHPSLHF.

This clonotype was seen at least ten times. V usage is TRBV28 and J usage is TRBJ2-7; a weak D match, TRBD2 (6 bases). The CDR3 length is 13 residues. CDR1 is MDHEN and CDR2 is SYDVKM in the germline V gene. Trimming stripped 6 bases from V and 2 bases from J, with 11 bases between. CDR3 sequence reads: CASSGGEAYEQYF. The CDR3, as DNA: TGTGCCAGCAGCGGAGGGGAGGCCTACGAGCAGTACTTC.

In this sample, this clonotype is medium-sized. J is TRBJ2-1 and V is TRBV7-2; TRBD2 might be the D (6 bases). The V and J ends lost 0 bases and 8 bases respectively, with 8 bases between them. The germline gives CDR1 SGHTA, CDR2 FQGNSA. The CDR3 consists of 13 residues. The CDR3 protein is CASSLARGYEQFF. DNA for the CDR3: TGTGCCAGCAGCTTAGCGCGGGGATATGAGCAGTTCTTC. Drawing the rest from reference TRBV7-2 and TRBJ2-1, the complete variable domain is GAGVSQSPSNKVTEKGKDVELRCDPISGHTALYWYRQSLGQGLEFLIYFQGNSAPDKSGLPSDRFSAERTGGSVSTLTIQRTQQEDSAVYLCASSLARGYEQFFGPGTRLTVL.

This clonotype has ten or more counts. This rearrangement joins TRBV7-9 to TRBJ1-3, with 9 bases fitting TRBD1. The CDR3 has 16 amino acids. V shed 5 bases and J 2 bases; nucleotides not matched to a gene: 7. The germline V gene has CDR1 SEHNR and CDR2 FQNEAQ (reference sequence). The DNA of the CDR3 is TGTGCCAGCAGCACCTGGGACAGGGCTACTGGAAACACCATATATTTT. It specifies CASSTWDRATGNTIYF.

Ten or more counts support this clonotype. The CDR3 DNA sequence: TGTGCCAGCAGTCTAGACTACCAAGAGACCCAGTACTTC. Its translation is CASSLDYQETQYF. The V and J genes are TRBV6-5 and TRBJ2-5; no clear D. V lost 5 bases, J lost 0 bases, and 7 bases lay in between. This CDR3 comprises 13 residues. Germline CDR1 MNHEY, CDR2 SVGAGI.

This clonotype was recorded at least ten times. The V and J genes are TRBV11-2 and TRBJ2-2; tentatively, D is TRBD2 (6 bases). Trimming pared 2 bases from V and 10 bases from J, leaving 14 bases between. This CDR3 is built from 14 residues. Germline V gives CDR1 SGHAT, CDR2 FQNNGV. As DNA, the CDR3 is TGTGCCAGCAGCTTACAAAGCGGGTCCGCGGAGCTGTTTTTT. This translates into CASSLQSGSAELFF. Using reference TRBV11-2 and TRBJ2-2 for the parts outside the CDR3, the full variable domain is EAGVAQSPRYKIIEKRQSVAFWCNPISGHATLYWYQQILGQGPKLLIQFQNNGVVDDSQLPKDRFSAERLKGVDSTLKIQPAKLEDSAVYLCASSLQSGSAELFFGEGSRLTVL.

In this sample, this clonotype turned up many times. J is TRBJ2-7 and V is TRBV7-2, with 8 bases identical to TRBD2. Losses at the gene ends were 1 base for V and 2 bases for J; bases not matched to a gene: 4. The CDR3 is made up of 15 amino acids. Germline-derived CDR1 and CDR2 are SGHTA and FQGNSA. Written as DNA, the CDR3 is TGTGCCAGCAGCTTAGGGGCGGGGGGAACCTACGAGCAGTACTTC. Translated: CASSLGAGGTYEQYF.

The table lists this clonotype with many counts. The genes are TRBV10-1 and TRBJ2-3; weak D call: TRBD2 (7 bases). Germline CDR1 and CDR2: WNHNN and SYGVQD (reference sequence). The germline V and J ends were trimmed by 6 bases and 3 bases, with 16 bases remaining between them. The CDR3 spans 15 residues. The CDR3, as DNA: TGCGCCAGCAGCCTACGCGGGGGCAGAACAGATACGCAGTATTTT. Its protein is CASSLRGGRTDTQYF.

This chain links TRBV12-3 or TRBV12-4 with TRBJ2-2; TRBD1 matches at 7 bases. CDR3 length equals 14 residues. V lost 6 bases and J lost 6; bases outside the gene matches: 7. For the CDR3, the DNA is TGTGCCAGCAGGGAAAGGGGGCTTGCCGGGGAGCTGTTTTTT. Protein product: CASRERGLAGELFF.

Many counts were recorded for this clonotype. The CDR3, as DNA: TGCAGTGCCTTCCACCGGGACACGGAGGGCCAAGAGACCCAGTACTTC. Its translation is CSAFHRDTEGQETQYF. This chain links TRBV20-1 with TRBJ2-5; D is tentatively TRBD1 or TRBD2 (6 bases each). The CDR3 spans 16 residues. In germline, CDR1 is DFQATT, CDR2 SNEGSKA (reference sequence). Trimming removed 6 bases from V and 1 base from J, with 21 bases in between.

This clonotype was found many times. The chain recombines TRBV10-3 with TRBJ2-5; 7 bases align to TRBD1. CDR3 size: 14 residues. The germline V gene has CDR1 ENHRY and CDR2 SYGVKD. After removal of 3 bases from V and 5 bases from J, the junction contained 6 bases not matched to a gene. DNA of the CDR3: TGTGCCATCAGTGACCTAGGGGGCGGGGAGACCCAGTACTTC. Translated: CAISDLGGGETQYF.

The chain recombines TRBV7-2 with TRBJ2-3; unclear D gene. Germline CDR1 is SGHTA and CDR2 is FQGNSA. Trimming shortened V by 5 bases and J by 8 bases, and 14 bases separated the two germline ends. This CDR3 has 13 amino acids. CDR3 coding DNA: TGTGCCAGCAGCCTTTCACCCTCAGCTACGCAGTATTTT. It specifies CASSLSPSATQYF.

The V gene is TRBV28, the J gene TRBJ2-3; D perhaps matches TRBD1 (6 bases). The CDR3 runs to 11 residues. Trimming left V 2 bases short and J 10 bases short, with 7 bases between. In germline, CDR1 is MDHEN, CDR2 SYDVKM. CDR3 in amino acids: CASSLNRAQYF. The CDR3 bases are TGTGCCAGCAGTTTAAACAGGGCGCAGTATTTT.

This clonotype was seen ten or more times. V and J are TRBV28 and TRBJ1-1, with 9 bases aligning to TRBD1. Germline lookup yields CDR1 MDHEN and CDR2 SYDVKM. The CDR3 has 13 amino acids. The junction had 12 bases not matched to a gene; V was cut back by 8 bases and J by 11 bases. The CDR3 nucleotides are TGTGCCAGCTTTCCTTCCGGGACAGGGCGGGCTTTCTTT. Translation: CASFPSGTGRAFF.

This clonotype was picked up many times. The rearrangement uses TRBV12-3 or TRBV12-4 and TRBJ2-3; TRBD2 aligns across 10 bases. V was pared by 3 bases and J by 1 base, with 1 base of the junction left unmatched. CDR3 length: 15 amino acids. CDR3 sequence: CASSLGTSGTDTQYF. The CDR3, as DNA: TGTGCCAGCAGTTTGGGGACTAGCGGCACAGATACGCAGTATTTT.

This clonotype occurred a few times. This chain joins TRBV7-9 and TRBJ1-2; D not resolved. Germline-derived CDR1 and CDR2 are SEHNR and FQNEAQ (reference sequence). The CDR3 contains 13 residues. Trimming removed 4 bases from V and 4 bases from J, with 10 bases in between. The CDR3 sequence: CASSSHVSYGYTF. As DNA, the CDR3 is TGTGCCAGCAGCTCGCACGTTTCCTATGGCTACACCTTC.

This clonotype was recorded many times. The rearrangement joins TRBV27 to TRBJ1-5, with D possibly being TRBD1 (5 bases). Trimming stripped 0 bases from V and 7 bases from J, with 13 bases between. In germline, CDR1 is MNHEY, CDR2 SMNVEV (reference sequence). CDR3 length equals 15 residues. CDR3 nucleotides: TGTGCCAGCAGTTTATCCCCGAACCAGGGCCAGCCCCAGCATTTT. This codes for CASSLSPNQGQPQHF.

This clonotype was observed many times. The chain recombines TRBV9 with TRBJ1-2; 7 bases are a match to TRBD1. The CDR3 sequence is 13 residues long. Germline V gene sequence: CDR1 SGDLS, CDR2 YYNGEE. V was clipped by 6 bases and J by 1 base; unmatched bases: 3. CDR3 nucleotide sequence: TGTGCCAGCAAGAGGGACAGTAACTATGGCTACACCTTC. This encodes CASKRDSNYGYTF.

V usage is TRBV7-9 and J usage is TRBJ1-1; perhaps TRBD1 as D (5 bases). The CDR3 spans 15 residues. V dropped 7 bases and J dropped 1 base, with 16 bases sitting between them. Germline V gene sequence: CDR1 SEHNR, CDR2 FQNEAQ (reference sequence). CDR3: CASIPWGSGNTEAFF. CDR3 bases: TGTGCCAGCATACCCTGGGGCAGTGGGAACACTGAAGCTTTCTTT.

The chain uses TRBV5-6 and TRBJ1-5; TRBD1 might be the D (6 bases). V was clipped by 4 bases and J by 5 bases, with 16 bases between them. From germline, CDR1 is SGHDT and CDR2 YYEEEE. CDR3 length equals 15 residues. The CDR3 here is CASSADGGVDQPQHF. The CDR3 DNA is TGTGCCAGCAGCGCGGACGGGGGCGTGGATCAGCCCCAGCATTTT. Based on the CDR3 plus reference TRBV5-6 and TRBJ1-5, the full variable domain is DAGVTQSPTHLIKTRGQQVTLRCSPKSGHDTVSWYQQALGQGPQFIFQYYEEEERQRGNFPDRFSGHQFPNYSSELNVNALLLGDSALYLCASSADGGVDQPQHFGDGTRLSIL.